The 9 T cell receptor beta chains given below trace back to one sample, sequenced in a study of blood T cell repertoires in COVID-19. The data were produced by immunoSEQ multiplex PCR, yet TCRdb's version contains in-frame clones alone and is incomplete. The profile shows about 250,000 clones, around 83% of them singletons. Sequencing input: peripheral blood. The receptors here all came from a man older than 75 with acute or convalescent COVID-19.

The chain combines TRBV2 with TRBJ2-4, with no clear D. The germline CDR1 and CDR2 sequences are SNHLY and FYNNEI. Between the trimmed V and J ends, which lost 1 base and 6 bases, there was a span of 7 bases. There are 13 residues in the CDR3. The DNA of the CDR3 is TGTGCCAGCAGTGAAGAACAGACAAACATTCAGTACTTC. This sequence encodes CASSEEQTNIQYF.

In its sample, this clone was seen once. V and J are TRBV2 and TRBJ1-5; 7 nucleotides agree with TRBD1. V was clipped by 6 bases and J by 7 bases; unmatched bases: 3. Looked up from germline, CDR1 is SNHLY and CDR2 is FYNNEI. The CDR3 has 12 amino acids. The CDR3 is CASSLQGQPQHF. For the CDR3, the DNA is TGTGCCAGCAGCTTACAGGGGCAGCCCCAGCATTTT.

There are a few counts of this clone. CDR3 residues: CASSRGRSGGRGDTQYF. The CDR3 nucleotides read TGCGCCAGCAGCAGGGGGCGTAGCGGGGGACGAGGGGATACGCAGTATTTT. V usage is TRBV5-1 and J usage is TRBJ2-3, with 9 bases that match TRBD2. With V trimmed by 4 bases and J by 6 bases, 15 bases remained unmatched. CDR1 is SGHRS and CDR2 is YFSETQ in the germline V gene. There are 17 residues in the CDR3.

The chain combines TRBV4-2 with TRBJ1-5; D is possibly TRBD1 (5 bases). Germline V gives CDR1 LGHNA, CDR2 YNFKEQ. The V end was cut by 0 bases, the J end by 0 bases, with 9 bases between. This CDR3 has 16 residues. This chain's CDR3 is CASSQDGDSSNQPQHF. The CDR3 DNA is TGTGCCAGCAGCCAAGATGGAGACAGTAGCAATCAGCCCCAGCATTTT.

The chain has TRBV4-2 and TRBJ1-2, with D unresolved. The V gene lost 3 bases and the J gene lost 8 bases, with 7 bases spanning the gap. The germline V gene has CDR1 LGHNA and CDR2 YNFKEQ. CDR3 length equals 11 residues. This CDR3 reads CASSHPRGYTF. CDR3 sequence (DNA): TGTGCCAGCAGCCATCCGCGGGGCTACACCTTC.

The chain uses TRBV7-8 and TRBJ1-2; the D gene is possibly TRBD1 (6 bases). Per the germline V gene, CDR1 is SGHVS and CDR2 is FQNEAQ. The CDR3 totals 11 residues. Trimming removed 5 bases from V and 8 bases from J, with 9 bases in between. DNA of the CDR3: TGTGCCAGCAGCCTCGACAGGGGCTACACCTTC. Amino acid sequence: CASSLDRGYTF.

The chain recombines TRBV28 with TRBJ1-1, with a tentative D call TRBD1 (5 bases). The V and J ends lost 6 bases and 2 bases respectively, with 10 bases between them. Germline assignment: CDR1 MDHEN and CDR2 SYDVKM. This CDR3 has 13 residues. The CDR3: CASRSGHNTEAFF. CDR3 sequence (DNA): TGTGCCAGCAGATCCGGACACAACACTGAAGCTTTCTTT.

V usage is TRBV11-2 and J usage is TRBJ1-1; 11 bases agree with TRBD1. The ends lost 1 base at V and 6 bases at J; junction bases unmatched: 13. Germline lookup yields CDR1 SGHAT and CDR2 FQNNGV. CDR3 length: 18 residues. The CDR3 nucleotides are TGTGCCAGCAGCTTAGTTTGGACAGGGGGCCCCGTAGGGGCTGAAGCTTTCTTT. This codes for CASSLVWTGGPVGAEAFF.

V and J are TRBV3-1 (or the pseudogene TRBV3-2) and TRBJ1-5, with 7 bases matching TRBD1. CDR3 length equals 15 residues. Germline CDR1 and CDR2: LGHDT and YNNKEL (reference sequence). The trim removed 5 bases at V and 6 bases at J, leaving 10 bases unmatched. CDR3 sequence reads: CASSETLAGGQPQHF. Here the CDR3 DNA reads TGTGCCAGCAGCGAAACCTTAGCAGGGGGTCAGCCCCAGCATTTT.